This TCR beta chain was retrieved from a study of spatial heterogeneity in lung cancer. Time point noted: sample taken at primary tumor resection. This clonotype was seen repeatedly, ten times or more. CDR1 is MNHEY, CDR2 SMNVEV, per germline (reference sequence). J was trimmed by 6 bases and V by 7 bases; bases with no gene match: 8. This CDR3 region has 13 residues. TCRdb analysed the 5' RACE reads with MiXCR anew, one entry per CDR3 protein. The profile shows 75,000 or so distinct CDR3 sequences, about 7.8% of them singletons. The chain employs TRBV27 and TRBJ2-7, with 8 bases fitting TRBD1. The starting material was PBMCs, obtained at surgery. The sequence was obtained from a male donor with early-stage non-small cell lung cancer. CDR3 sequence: CASTRTGLREQYF. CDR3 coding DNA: TGTGCCAGCACAAGGACAGGGTTACGCGAGCAGTACTTC.